Listed below are T cell receptor beta chains from one sample, sequenced in a study of T cells after posttransplantation cyclophosphamide. Some clones are missing from TCRdb's copy, which holds only in-frame ones; the method was immunoSEQ multiplex PCR. The data show about 22,000 clones, more than 70% seen once. Here the sequenced sample was PBMCs, taken after an allogeneic stem cell transplant with a calcineurin inhibitor and methotrexate. The receptors were gathered from a female patient between 50 and 59 years old who received an allogeneic stem cell transplant from an unrelated donor, was CMV-positive, and had chronic GVHD only. The graft donor may have contributed some T cells. The CDR3 runs from the conserved cysteine through the conserved F or W. The order of the fields is J gene, clone size, V gene, D gene, CDR3 protein, CDR3 DNA. A D gene is named only where the DNA matches it firmly. A row's size may be missing; if present it is once, few, many or a size class.

J: TRBJ2-5; size: -; V: TRBV6-6; D: -; CDR3: CASAPLFSSSGVTQYF; DNA: TGTGCCAGCGCGCCCCTCTTTTCTAGTAGCGGAGTGACCCAGTACTTC
J: TRBJ1-4; size: -; V: TRBV2; D: TRBD1; CDR3: CASSERTGGIYEKLFF; DNA: TGTGCCAGCAGTGAACGGACAGGGGGAATATATGAAAAACTGTTTTTC
J: TRBJ2-5; size: -; V: TRBV4-3; D: -; CDR3: CASSQGAQETQYF; DNA: TGCGCCAGCAGCCAGGGCGCGCAAGAGACCCAGTACTTC
J: TRBJ2-4; size: -; V: TRBV2; D: -; CDR3: CASSEVRVGKNIQYF; DNA: TGTGCCAGCAGTGAAGTCAGGGTAGGCAAAAACATTCAGTACTTC
J: TRBJ2-1; size: -; V: TRBV14; D: -; CDR3: CASSHTGNEQFF; DNA: TGTGCCAGCAGCCATACAGGGAATGAGCAGTTCTTC
J: TRBJ2-7; size: -; V: TRBV5-1; D: TRBD2; CDR3: CASSLRLAGGLEQYF; DNA: TGCGCCAGCAGCTTGAGGCTAGCGGGAGGGCTGGAGCAGTACTTC
J: TRBJ2-7; size: -; V: TRBV19; D: -; CDR3: CASSILGLEGEQYF; DNA: TGTGCCAGTAGTATACTGGGTTTGGAGGGGGAGCAGTACTTC
J: TRBJ1-1; size: once; V: TRBV6-5; D: -; CDR3: CASTEDPAGTEAFF; DNA: TGTGCCAGCACCGAGGACCCGGCGGGCACTGAAGCTTTCTTT
J: TRBJ2-6; size: once; V: TRBV7-8; D: TRBD2; CDR3: CASSYLAGDYSGANVLTF; DNA: TGTGCCAGCAGCTACCTAGCGGGAGACTACTCTGGGGCCAACGTCCTGACTTTC
J: TRBJ2-7; size: -; V: TRBV6-5; D: TRBD2; CDR3: CASSRGTSGSYEQYF; DNA: TGTGCCAGCAGTCGAGGGACTAGCGGAAGCTACGAGCAGTACTTC
J: TRBJ2-2; size: -; V: TRBV5-1; D: TRBD1; CDR3: CASSFRDRDTGELFF; DNA: TGCGCCAGCAGCTTCCGGGACAGGGACACCGGGGAGCTGTTTTTT
J: TRBJ2-7; size: -; V: TRBV9; D: TRBD2; CDR3: CASARAGEVHEQYF; DNA: TGTGCCAGCGCAAGAGCGGGAGAGGTCCACGAGCAGTACTTC
J: TRBJ1-3; size: -; V: TRBV12-5; D: TRBD1; CDR3: CASGLATGALNTIYF; DNA: TGTGCTAGTGGTTTAGCGACAGGGGCTTTAAACACCATATATTTT
J: TRBJ2-7; size: -; V: TRBV2; D: TRBD2; CDR3: CASSVASGNYEQYF; DNA: TGTGCCAGCAGTGTTGCTAGCGGGAACTACGAGCAGTACTTC
J: TRBJ2-3; size: -; V: TRBV27; D: -; CDR3: CASSSFGQMDTQYF; DNA: TGTGCCAGCAGTTCATTCGGACAGATGGATACGCAGTATTTT
J: TRBJ1-1; size: -; V: TRBV6-1; D: -; CDR3: CASSEIRGRPEAFF; DNA: TGTGCCAGCAGTGAAATTAGGGGTCGGCCTGAAGCTTTCTTT
J: TRBJ2-2; size: few; V: TRBV30; D: -; CDR3: CAWSVTRRMNTGELFF; DNA: TGTGCCTGGAGTGTAACAAGGCGGATGAACACCGGGGAGCTGTTTTTT
J: TRBJ1-1; size: -; V: TRBV30; D: -; CDR3: CAWSGNEDTEAFF; DNA: TGTGCCTGGAGCGGTAACGAGGACACTGAAGCTTTCTTT
J: TRBJ1-1; size: -; V: TRBV6-1; D: -; CDR3: CASSRGGNLGTEAFF; DNA: TGTGCCAGCAGTCGGGGGGGGAATTTGGGCACTGAAGCTTTCTTT
J: TRBJ1-2; size: -; V: TRBV5-1; D: -; CDR3: CASSHMTEIDYGYTF; DNA: TGCGCCAGCAGCCACATGACAGAGATTGACTATGGCTACACCTTC
J: TRBJ2-2; size: -; V: TRBV29-1; D: TRBD2; CDR3: CSVGLAGDTGELFF; DNA: TGCAGCGTTGGGTTAGCGGGAGACACCGGGGAGCTGTTTTTT
J: TRBJ2-7; size: few; V: TRBV10-3; D: TRBD2; CDR3: CAITSGRESSYEQYF; DNA: TGTGCCATCACTAGCGGGAGGGAAAGCTCCTACGAGCAGTACTTC
J: TRBJ2-1; size: -; V: TRBV5-1; D: TRBD2; CDR3: CASSSFGLAGANEQFF; DNA: TGCGCCAGCAGCTCGTTCGGACTAGCGGGAGCCAATGAGCAGTTCTTC
J: TRBJ1-1; size: -; V: TRBV19; D: -; CDR3: CASSIESPGTEAFF; DNA: TGTGCCAGTAGTATAGAATCCCCGGGGACTGAAGCTTTCTTT